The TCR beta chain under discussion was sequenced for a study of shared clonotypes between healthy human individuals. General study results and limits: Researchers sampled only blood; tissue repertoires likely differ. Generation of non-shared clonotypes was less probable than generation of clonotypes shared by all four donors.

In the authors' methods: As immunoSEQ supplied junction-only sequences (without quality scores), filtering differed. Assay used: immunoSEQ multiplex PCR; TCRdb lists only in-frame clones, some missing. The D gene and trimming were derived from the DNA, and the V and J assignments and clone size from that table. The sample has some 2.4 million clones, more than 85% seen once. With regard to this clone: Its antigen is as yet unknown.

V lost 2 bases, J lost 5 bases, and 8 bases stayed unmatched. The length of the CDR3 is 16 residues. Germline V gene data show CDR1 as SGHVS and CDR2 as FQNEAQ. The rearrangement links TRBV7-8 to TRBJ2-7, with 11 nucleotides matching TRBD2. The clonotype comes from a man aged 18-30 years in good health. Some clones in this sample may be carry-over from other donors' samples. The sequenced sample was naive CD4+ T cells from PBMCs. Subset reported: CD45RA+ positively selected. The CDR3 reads CASSLLKLAGVDEQYF. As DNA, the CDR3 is TGTGCCAGCAGCTTACTGAAACTAGCGGGAGTCGACGAGCAGTACTTC.